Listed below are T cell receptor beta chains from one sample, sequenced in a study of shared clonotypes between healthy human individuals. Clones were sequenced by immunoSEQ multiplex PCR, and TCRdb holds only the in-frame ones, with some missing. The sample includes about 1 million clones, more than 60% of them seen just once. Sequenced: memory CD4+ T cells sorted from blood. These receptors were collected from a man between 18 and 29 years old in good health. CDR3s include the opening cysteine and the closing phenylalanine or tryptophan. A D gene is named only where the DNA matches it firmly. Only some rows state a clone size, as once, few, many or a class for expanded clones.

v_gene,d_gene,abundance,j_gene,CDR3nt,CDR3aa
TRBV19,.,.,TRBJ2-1,TGTGCCAGTAGTGAGTGGGAGAGTAATGAGCAGTTCTTC,CASSEWESNEQFF
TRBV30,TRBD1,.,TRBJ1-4,TGTGCCTGGAGAGACGGACAGGGGGCGAGGGAAAAACTGTTTTTT,CAWRDGQGAREKLFF
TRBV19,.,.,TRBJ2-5,TGTGCCAGTAGCACGACCGGGACGCAGCAAGAGACCCAGTACTTC,CASSTTGTQQETQYF
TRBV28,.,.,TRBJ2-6,TGTGCCAGCAGTTTAAACAGCCCCTCTGGGGCCAACGTCCTGACTTTC,CASSLNSPSGANVLTF
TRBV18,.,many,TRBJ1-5,TGTGCCAGCTCACCAGACCAGAATCAGCCCCAGCATTTT,CASSPDQNQPQHF
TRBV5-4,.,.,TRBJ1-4,TGTGCCAGCAGCTTAAACAATGAAAAACTGTTTTTT,CASSLNNEKLFF
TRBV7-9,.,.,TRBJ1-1,TGTGCCAGCAGCTTGGTCGGTGCGGACACTGAAGCTTTCTTT,CASSLVGADTEAFF
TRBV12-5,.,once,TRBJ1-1,TGTGCTAGTGGTTCACGACACTTGAACACTGAAGCTTTCTTT,CASGSRHLNTEAFF
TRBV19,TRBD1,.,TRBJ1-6,TGTGCCACCTCGACAGGGGGCGATTCACCCCTCCACTTT,CATSTGGDSPLHF
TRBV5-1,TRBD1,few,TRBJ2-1,TGCGCCAGCAGCCCGGGACAGGGCTCCTACAATGAGCAGTTCTTC,CASSPGQGSYNEQFF
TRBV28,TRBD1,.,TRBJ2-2,TGTGCCAGCAGTCCCGACAGGGGGCGCATCCCCGGGGAGCTGTTTTTT,CASSPDRGRIPGELFF
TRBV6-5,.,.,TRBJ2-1,TGTGCCAGCAAGGAATCGGGGGGCAACTACAATGAGCAGTTCTTC,CASKESGGNYNEQFF
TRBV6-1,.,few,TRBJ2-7,TGTGCCAGCAGTGAAGCGGGACATGTCTACGAGCAGTACTTC,CASSEAGHVYEQYF
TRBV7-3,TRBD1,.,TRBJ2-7,TGTGCCAGCAGCCAGAGACCGGGACAGGGCTACGAGCAGTACTTC,CASSQRPGQGYEQYF
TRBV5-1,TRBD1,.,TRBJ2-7,TGCGCCAGCAGCTTGGGGACAGGGGTCTTTCCCTACGAGCAGTACTTC,CASSLGTGVFPYEQYF
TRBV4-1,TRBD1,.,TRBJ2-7,TGCGCCAGCAGCCAGACGGGGACAGGGCCCTACGAGCAGTACTTC,CASSQTGTGPYEQYF
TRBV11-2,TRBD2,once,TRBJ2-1,TGTGCCAGCAGCTTCCTTACTAGCGTTTCGGGAAATGAGCAGTTCTTC,CASSFLTSVSGNEQFF
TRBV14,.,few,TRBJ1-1,TGTGCCAGCAGCCCAACAGGGAGGGGAGCTTTCTTT,CASSPTGRGAFF
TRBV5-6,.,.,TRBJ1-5,TGTGCCAGCAGCTATCGTAGTCAGCCCCAGCATTTT,CASSYRSQPQHF
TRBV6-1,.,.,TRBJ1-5,TGTGCCAGCAGTGAATTGAGGGGCAATCAGCCCCAGCATTTT,CASSELRGNQPQHF
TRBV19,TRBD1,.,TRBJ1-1,TGTGCCAGTGTCCAGGGGGCCCCGGTGAACACTGAAGCTTTCTTT,CASVQGAPVNTEAFF
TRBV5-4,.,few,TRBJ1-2,TGTGCCAGCAGTCAGGACAGCCTTAACTATGGCTACACCTTC,CASSQDSLNYGYTF
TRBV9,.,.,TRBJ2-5,TGTGCCAGCAGCGTAGATCAAGAGACCCAGTACTTC,CASSVDQETQYF
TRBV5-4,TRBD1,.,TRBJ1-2,TGTGCCAGCAGCTTGGACAGGGGGCTCGGCTACACCTTC,CASSLDRGLGYTF
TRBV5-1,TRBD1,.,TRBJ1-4,TGCGCCAGCAGCTCGTCAGGGGGCAATAATGAAAAACTGTTTTTT,CASSSSGGNNEKLFF
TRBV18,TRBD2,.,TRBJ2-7,TGTGCCAGCTCACCAACGCCCCAGCTAGCGGGGGGCTACGAGCAGTACTTC,CASSPTPQLAGGYEQYF
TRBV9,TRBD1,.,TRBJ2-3,TGTGCCAGCAGCTCCACCGGGACAGGTTCGACAGATACGCAGTATTTT,CASSSTGTGSTDTQYF
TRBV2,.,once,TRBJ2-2,TGTGCCAGCAGGAGGACCAGTCCCGGGGAGCTGTTTTTT,CASRRTSPGELFF
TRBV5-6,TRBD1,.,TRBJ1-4,TGTGCCAGCAGCCCAACGGGACAGGCTAATGAAAAACTGTTTTTT,CASSPTGQANEKLFF
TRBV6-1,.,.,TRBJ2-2,TGTGCCAGCAGAGGCGGCCTTCGCGGGGAGCTGTTTTTT,CASRGGLRGELFF
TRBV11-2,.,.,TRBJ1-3,TGTGCCAGCAGCACCGTTATCCGTAGCACCATATATTTT,CASSTVIRSTIYF
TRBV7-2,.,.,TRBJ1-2,TGTGCCAGCAGTAAAGGGGGGTACGATGGCTACACCTTC,CASSKGGYDGYTF
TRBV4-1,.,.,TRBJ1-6,TGCGCCAGCAGCCAAGAAAGATCCGGGGCGAAGAGCTCCTATAATTCACCCCTCCACTTT,CASSQERSGAKSSYNSPLHF
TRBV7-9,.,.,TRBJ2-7,TGTGCCAGCAGCCCCAACCCCCCAGGGATCGAGCAGTACTTC,CASSPNPPGIEQYF
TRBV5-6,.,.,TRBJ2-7,TGTGCCAGCAGCTCCCCCGGGACTCTTCTTGACGAGCAGTACTTC,CASSSPGTLLDEQYF
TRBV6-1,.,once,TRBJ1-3,TGTGCCAGCAGTGACCAGGGGTCGCACACCATATATTTT,CASSDQGSHTIYF
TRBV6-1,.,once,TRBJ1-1,TGTGCCAGCAGGGAGATAGAGGACACTGAAGCTTTCTTT,CASREIEDTEAFF
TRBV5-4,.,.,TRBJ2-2,TGTGCCAGCAGCCCAGGGAGGGGGGAGCTGTTTTTT,CASSPGRGELFF
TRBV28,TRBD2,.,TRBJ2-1,TGTGCCAGCAGTAAACCGGCAGGGACTACCAGCTACAATGAGCAGTTCTTC,CASSKPAGTTSYNEQFF
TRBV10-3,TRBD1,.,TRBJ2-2,TGTGCCATCAGGGGACAGCTTAACACCGGGGAGCTGTTTTTT,CAIRGQLNTGELFF
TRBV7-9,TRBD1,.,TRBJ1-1,TGTGCCAGCAGCCGACAGGGCCCTGAAGCTTTCTTT,CASSRQGPEAFF
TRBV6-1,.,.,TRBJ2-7,TGTGCCAGCAGTGAATTTCGGCTAGCGTCCTACGAGCAGTACTTC,CASSEFRLASYEQYF
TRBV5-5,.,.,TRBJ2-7,TGTGCCAGCAGCTTGGCCCTGGTTGGCTACGAGCAGTACTTC,CASSLALVGYEQYF
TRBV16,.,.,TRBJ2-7,TGTGCCAGCAGCCAATCCTATCAGGGCTACGAGCAGTACTTC,CASSQSYQGYEQYF
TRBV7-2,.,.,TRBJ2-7,TGTGCCAGCAGCTTAGTAGCAGGTTCCTACGAGCAGTACTTC,CASSLVAGSYEQYF
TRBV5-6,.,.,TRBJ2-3,TGTGCCAGCACCTTGGGGCTGCGCGCAGATACGCAGTATTTT,CASTLGLRADTQYF
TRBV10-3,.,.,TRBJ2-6,TGTGCCAACGGTGGGGACACTGGGGCCAACGTCCTGACTTTC,CANGGDTGANVLTF
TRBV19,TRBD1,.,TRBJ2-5,TGTGCCAGTAGTATCCTTGGACAGGGACCTCAAGAGACCCAGTACTTC,CASSILGQGPQETQYF
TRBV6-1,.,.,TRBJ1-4,TGTGCCAGCAGTGAAGCTCAAGCAGGACAGCGAGGAATGGAACTGTTTTTT,CASSEAQAGQRGMELFF
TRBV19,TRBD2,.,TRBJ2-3,TGTGCCAGTACCCCTCCGGGTAGCGGGAGGACAGATACGCAGTATTTT,CASTPPGSGRTDTQYF
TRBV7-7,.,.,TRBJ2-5,TGTGCTAGCACCACTGTCCCCTCGGCAGGGTTAGAGACCCAGTACTTC,CASTTVPSAGLETQYF
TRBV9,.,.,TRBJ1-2,TGTGCCAGCAGCGCCGGGACTACAGCTAACTATGGCTACACCTTC,CASSAGTTANYGYTF
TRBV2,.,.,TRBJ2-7,TGTGCCAGCAGGCCCAAGGGTTTGGGGAACGAGCAGTACTTC,CASRPKGLGNEQYF
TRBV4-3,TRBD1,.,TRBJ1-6,TGCGCCAGCAGCCAACCGGGACAGTCATACTTTAATTCACCCCTCCACTTT,CASSQPGQSYFNSPLHF
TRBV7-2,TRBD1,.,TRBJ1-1,TGTGCCAGCAGCCCGCGAGACAGGGCGGGCACTGAAGCTTTCTTT,CASSPRDRAGTEAFF
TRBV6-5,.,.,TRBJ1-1,TGTGCCAGCAGTTACTCATCAGCGAACACTGAAGCTTTCTTT,CASSYSSANTEAFF
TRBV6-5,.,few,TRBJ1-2,TGTGCCAGCAGTTACAAGGACTCCGGCTTCTATGGCTACACCTTC,CASSYKDSGFYGYTF